This TCR beta chain appears in the sequencing data of a study of spatial heterogeneity in lung cancer. About the study: Collection of some of the blood samples took place at the point of disease recurrence, and the median time to first recurrence was roughly 340 days.

This clonotype counts as medium-sized. This beta chain is an unintended read in a library built for alpha chains; its size means little. One entry per CDR3 protein results from TCRdb running MiXCR on the 5' RACE reads. The table records under 10,000 distinct CDR3 sequences, approximately 3.5% of them present only once. Time point given: blood taken at disease recurrence. In each case, whole RNA from tumor, nontumor lung or frozen PBMC was sequenced unsorted. The sequences come from PBMCs, collected at recurrence. This clonotype was obtained from a female donor with early-stage non-small cell lung cancer.

The chain's CDR3 is CASRSRPGQRYEQYF. In DNA form, the CDR3 reads TGTGCCAGCAGGTCAAGACCGGGACAGCGGTACGAGCAGTACTTC. This sequence joins TRBV28 and TRBJ2-7, with 7 bases matching TRBD1. The germline CDR1 and CDR2 sequences are MDHEN and SYDVKM. After removal of 6 bases from V and 4 bases from J, the junction contained 12 bases not matched to a gene. CDR3 size: 15 residues.